The rows below give T cell receptor beta chains drawn from one sample of a study of T cell repertoires in cytomegalovirus infection. In TCRdb, the reads were re-called with MiXCR into one record per CDR3 protein. The sample shows under 800,000 distinct CDR3 sequences, 20% to 25% of them seen only once. Sequenced material: CD8+ T cells from PBMCs. The receptor source for this set is a human donor in good health (CMV status not recorded). Some clones in this sample may be carry-over from other donors' samples. Both conserved end residues are trimmed from each CDR3. The size entry is marked missing in some rows and otherwise reads once, few, many or a size class.

CDR3 length	clone size	V gene	J gene	CDR3 protein
12	.	TRBV7-6	TRBJ1-1	ASSDGQGLWEAF
13	many	TRBV7-9	TRBJ1-1	ASSLVWGAGTEAF
13	.	TRBV2	TRBJ1-1	ASSEWSGEATEAF
12	many	TRBV7-9	TRBJ1-1	ASSSPKREREAF
13	.	TRBV13	TRBJ2-5	ASTNVEESQETQY
13	.	TRBV20-1	TRBJ2-5	SAHKTGYRKETQY
11	.	TRBV6-6	TRBJ2-1	ASTYRGGNEQF
15	few	TRBV28	TRBJ1-5	ASSFSDRQFFDQPQH
14	.	TRBV29-1	TRBJ2-2	SVPVPGQGHTGELF
11	.	TRBV10-2	TRBJ1-6	ASREGRQSPLH
10	few	TRBV6-2/TRBV6-3	TRBJ1-2	ASLGGSHGYT
15	few	TRBV7-7	TRBJ2-3	ASSLAAEGSPFDTQY
14	.	TRBV7-4	TRBJ2-7	TSSSTTDRGRNEQY
9	.	TRBV7-9	TRBJ1-2	ASSANRGYT
12	many	TRBV14	TRBJ2-2	ASSPKTGTGELF
11	few	TRBV24-1	TRBJ2-1	ATINREYNEQF
15	.	TRBV5-1	TRBJ2-2	ASSSGQGTLGTGELF
12	.	TRBV6-2/TRBV6-3	TRBJ1-2	ASSYRNGTAGYT
14	few	TRBV7-9	TRBJ2-2	ASSHRKGANTGELF
13	many	TRBV7-8	TRBJ1-2	ASSLSPRQFHGYT
14	few	TRBV27	TRBJ1-2	ASSFTGAPDFWGYT
14	few	TRBV24-1	TRBJ2-3	ATSDFGRGLTDTQY
12	.	TRBV5-4	TRBJ2-7	ASSLQGVPYEQY
13	.	TRBV2	TRBJ2-7	ASSEGTGLSYEQY
12	many	TRBV7-9	TRBJ2-5	ASSLVANQETQY
11	few	TRBV10-3	TRBJ2-3	AIRLAGSDTQY
11	.	TRBV10-3	TRBJ1-1	AISESFGTEAF
13	few	TRBV6-2/TRBV6-3	TRBJ2-2	ASKTGLANTGELF
12	many	TRBV6-2/TRBV6-3	TRBJ1-1	ASSFGHMNTEAF
13	many	TRBV6-2/TRBV6-3	TRBJ2-5	ASSYLRTGGETQY
11	.	TRBV6-6	TRBJ2-2	ASSYGMTGELF
14	few	TRBV28	TRBJ2-5	ASSPTSGGVQETQY
14	.	TRBV25-1	TRBJ2-5	ASSENTGGWGETQY
11	few	TRBV29-1	TRBJ2-7	SVRGQGLYEQY
10	.	TRBV4-2	TRBJ1-1	ASLSTGTEAF
14	few	TRBV14	TRBJ1-2	ASSQDRRGTGDGYT
11	.	TRBV20-1	TRBJ2-1	SARRVSGGEQF
12	.	TRBV20-1	TRBJ2-7	SARGRDGSYEQY
12	many	TRBV7-6	TRBJ1-4	ASSSWDRKEKLF
14	many	TRBV7-9	TRBJ2-7	ASSLGNGFEAYEQY
10	few	TRBV6-2/TRBV6-3	TRBJ2-7	ASSYPSVEQY
16	few	TRBV28	TRBJ2-3	ASSQPPRMSGYTDTQY
12	.	TRBV15	TRBJ2-1	ATRTSSSYKEQF
13	.	TRBV5-6	TRBJ1-1	ASSLIQETNTEAF
14	few	TRBV7-9	TRBJ2-5	ASSISGTGGQETQY
11	many	TRBV7-6	TRBJ1-2	ASSPAGSYGYT
15	.	TRBV7-9	TRBJ2-4	ASSSLGQGETKNIQY
13	.	TRBV12-3/TRBV12-4	TRBJ2-7	ASSLTGWGSYEQY
17	few	TRBV6-2/TRBV6-3	TRBJ2-5	ASSYAVTAAGGRQETQY
11	.	TRBV28	TRBJ1-3	ASPTGTGNTIY
13	many	TRBV12-3/TRBV12-4	TRBJ2-7	ASSLGGPGVHEQY